The 10 T cell receptor beta chains presented below share a single source sample, sequenced in a study of beta chain features in type 1 diabetes. Isolated RNA was reverse transcribed in full, so expressed TCRB transcripts were sequenced. Method: immunoSEQ multiplex PCR; TCRdb's copy keeps in-frame clones and lacks some. The sample has hundreds of thousands of clones, 7.5% to 9% seen once; the top ten hold around 0.44%. Sequencing was performed on central memory CD4+ T cells from blood. These receptor sequences come from a woman under 30 in good health.

The rearrangement joins TRBV14 to TRBJ1-2; no clear D gene. Per germline, CDR1 SGHDN and CDR2 FVKESK. The length of the CDR3 is 14 residues. V shed 0 bases and J shed 7 bases, with 12 bases lying between them. The CDR3 DNA reads TGTGCCAGCAGCCAAGACCCCCGGGTCGCTGGCTACACCTTC. Its protein product is CASSQDPRVAGYTF.

The chain recombines TRBV15 with TRBJ2-3, with TRBD2 matching over 7 bases. Germline V lookup: CDR1 LNHNV, CDR2 YYDKDF (reference sequence). The V segment lost 4 bases and the J segment 2 bases; nucleotides outside the gene matches: 9. This CDR3 is 16 amino acids long. The CDR3 loop reads CATSTQSGLSTDTQYF. CDR3 bases: TGTGCCACCAGCACTCAGTCGGGACTATCCACAGATACGCAGTATTTT.

This clone has a handful of counts. The chain joins TRBV27 to TRBJ2-1, with TRBD1 as a possible D gene (7 bases). CDR1 and CDR2 (germline): MNHEY, SMNVEV (reference sequence). The CDR3 extends over 14 amino acids. The germline V and J ends were trimmed by 0 bases and 7 bases, with 10 bases remaining between them. CDR3 region: CASSLSSGGNEQFF. In DNA form, the CDR3 reads TGTGCCAGCAGTTTATCATCAGGGGGGAATGAGCAGTTCTTC.

CDR3 protein: CASRKGPEYNEQFF. The CDR3, as DNA: TGCGCCAGCAGAAAAGGGCCCGAATACAATGAGCAGTTCTTC. The rearrangement uses TRBV4-1 and TRBJ2-1, with D unclear. From germline, CDR1 is MGHRA and CDR2 YSYEKL. V was cut by 6 bases and J by 4 bases, with 13 bases left in between. The CDR3 extends over 14 amino acids.

This clone was detected only a few times. The rearrangement joins TRBV4-3 to TRBJ2-1, with TRBD2 as a possible D gene (5 bases). This CDR3 comprises 20 residues. Germline CDR1 and CDR2: LGHNA and YSLEER. Between the trimmed V and J ends, which lost 0 bases and 0 bases, there was a span of 21 bases. As DNA, the CDR3 is TGCGCCAGCAGCCAAGATCATGCTTTAAGGACCCGGGGCTCCTACAATGAGCAGTTCTTC. Encoded protein: CASSQDHALRTRGSYNEQFF.

This clone was recorded a few times. This sequence joins TRBV6-6 and TRBJ2-3; D remains ambiguous. Germline V gene lookup returns CDR1 MNHNY and CDR2 SVGAGI (reference sequence). The length of the CDR3 is 13 residues. The V and J ends lost 5 bases and 0 bases respectively, with 6 bases between them. CDR3 in amino acids: CASSGPSTDTQYF. The CDR3 DNA reads as TGTGCCAGCAGTGGACCTAGCACAGATACGCAGTATTTT.

Points on this clone: At the DNA level, this CDR3 is encoded by other sequences in the same sample as well. This chain uses TRBV20-1 with TRBJ2-7; D unclear. Trimming took 6 bases from V and 1 from J, leaving 7 bases between them. Germline assignment: CDR1 DFQATT and CDR2 SNEGSKA (reference sequence). The CDR3 spans 11 residues. In DNA, the CDR3 is TGCAGTGCCGCGAGATCCTACGAGCAGTACTTC. Translating gives CSAARSYEQYF.

J is TRBJ1-2 and V is TRBV28, with 7 bases matching TRBD1. The germline V gene has CDR1 MDHEN and CDR2 SYDVKM. The CDR3 runs 14 residues. V shed 4 bases, J shed 2 bases, and the junction held 4 bases outside the gene matches. The CDR3 here is CASSSTGENYGYTF. In DNA, the CDR3 is TGTGCCAGCAGTTCCACAGGGGAAAACTATGGCTACACCTTC.

The gene calls are TRBV10-3 and TRBJ1-3; D gene uncertain. The CDR3 loop spans 12 amino acids. Deletions cut 8 bases from V and 3 bases from J, with 8 bases between. Germline values: CDR1 ENHRY, CDR2 SYGVKD. DNA of the CDR3: TGTGCCATCGGTAGGGTTGGAAACACCATATATTTT. It is translated as CAIGRVGNTIYF.

The chain links TRBV7-2 to TRBJ2-2; 10 bases match TRBD2. The germline V gene encodes CDR1 SGHTA and CDR2 FQGNSA. This CDR3 spans 15 amino acids. The trim removed 4 bases at V and 6 bases at J, leaving 5 bases unmatched. The DNA of the CDR3 is TGTGCCAGCAGCTCCTCTAGCGGGAGAGCCGGGGAGCTGTTTTTT. Residues: CASSSSSGRAGELFF. Full variable domain (remainder filled in from reference TRBV7-2 and TRBJ2-2): GAGVSQSPSNKVTEKGKDVELRCDPISGHTALYWYRQSLGQGLEFLIYFQGNSAPDKSGLPSDRFSAERTGGSVSTLTIQRTQQEDSAVYLCASSSSSGRAGELFFGEGSRLTVL.